This T cell receptor beta chain was sequenced during a study of blood T cell repertoires in COVID-19. The CDR3 extends over 14 amino acids. The V and J ends lost 5 bases and 4 bases, in that order; junction bases with no gene match: 6. Germline V lookup: CDR1 LNHNV, CDR2 YYDKDF (reference sequence). Sequencing used immunoSEQ multiplex PCR; TCRdb keeps in-frame clones, though not all of them. The repertoire holds a few hundred thousand clones, with less than 85% as singletons. Sequencing was done on a sample of peripheral blood. This TCR was recovered from a woman aged 18-29 years with acute or convalescent COVID-19. The chain links TRBV15 to TRBJ1-1, with 8 bases lining up with TRBD1. CDR3: CATSPGGLGTEAFF. CDR3 DNA sequence: TGTGCCACCAGCCCAGGGGGCCTGGGCACTGAAGCTTTCTTT.